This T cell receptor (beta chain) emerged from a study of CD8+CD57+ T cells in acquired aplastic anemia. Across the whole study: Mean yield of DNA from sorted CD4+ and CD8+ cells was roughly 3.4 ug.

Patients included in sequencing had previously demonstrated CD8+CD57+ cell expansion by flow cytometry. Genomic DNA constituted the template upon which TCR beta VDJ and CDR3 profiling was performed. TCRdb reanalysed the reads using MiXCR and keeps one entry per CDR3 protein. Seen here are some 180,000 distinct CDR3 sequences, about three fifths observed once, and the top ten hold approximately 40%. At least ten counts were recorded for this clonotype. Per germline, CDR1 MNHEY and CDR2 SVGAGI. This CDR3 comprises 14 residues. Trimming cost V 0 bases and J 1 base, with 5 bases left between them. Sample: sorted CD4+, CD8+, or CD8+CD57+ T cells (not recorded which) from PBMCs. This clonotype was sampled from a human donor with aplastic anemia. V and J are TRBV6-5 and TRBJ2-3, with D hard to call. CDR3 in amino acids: CASSYSGGTDTQYF. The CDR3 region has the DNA TGTGCCAGCAGTTACTCGGGCGGCACAGATACGCAGTATTTT.